Shown below are 32 T cell receptor beta chains from a single sample sequenced in a study of blood T cell repertoires in COVID-19. The assay was immunoSEQ multiplex PCR, and TCRdb's table has in-frame clones only and misses some. The sample records roughly 270,000 clones, about four fifths being singletons. The sequencing input was PBMCs or T cells enriched from blood (not recorded which). The receptor set was obtained from a man aged 40-50 years who had been exposed to COVID-19.

This chain uses TRBV18 with TRBJ1-1; TRBD1 matches at 8 bases. V shed 3 bases and J 7 bases; nucleotides not matched to a gene: 10. Germline V gene lookup returns CDR1 KGHSH and CDR2 LQKENI. The CDR3 spans 15 residues. The CDR3 DNA follows: TGTGCCAGCTCACCCGCGACAGGGGCGGGGATTGAAGCTTTCTTT. This codes for CASSPATGAGIEAFF.

This clone was counted only a few times. J is TRBJ1-4 and V is TRBV5-3; 7 bases match TRBD1. TRBV5-3 is assigned to the ORF class and has an uncertain function. The ends lost 4 bases at V and 7 bases at J; junction bases unmatched: 7. The CDR3 extends over 14 amino acids. The CDR3 DNA reads as TGTGCCAGAAGCCAGACAGGGCGAGGTGAAAAACTGTTTTTT. It translates to CARSQTGRGEKLFF.

This clone was seen just once. This chain joins TRBV5-4 and TRBJ1-2, with D unclear. CDR3 length: 13 residues. V was cut by 0 bases and J by 4 bases, with 7 bases left in between. Germline CDR1 and CDR2: SGHNT and YYREEE (reference sequence). The CDR3 DNA is TGTGCCAGCAGCTTGGGTACAACCTATGGCTACACCTTC. Protein product: CASSLGTTYGYTF.

CDR3 coding DNA: TGTGCCGTAGACAGGGGGCTTTATGGCTACACCTTC. Encoded protein: CAVDRGLYGYTF. The chain recombines TRBV30 with TRBJ1-2; 10 nucleotides agree with TRBD1. The germline CDR1 and CDR2 sequences are GTSNPN and SVGIG (reference sequence). Unmatched junction bases numbered 5, after V lost 8 bases and J lost 5 bases. This CDR3 spans 12 amino acids.

The genes are TRBV29-1 and TRBJ1-2; D not resolved. Between the trimmed V and J ends, which lost 3 bases and 2 bases, there was a span of 4 bases. The CDR3 is 11 residues long. CDR1 SQVTM and CDR2 ANQGSEA come from the germline V gene. In DNA, the CDR3 is TGCAGCGTTGACCAAAACTATGGCTACACCTTC. Translation: CSVDQNYGYTF.

V and J are TRBV5-6 and TRBJ2-2; no clear D. V gave up 2 bases and J gave up 7 bases, with 9 bases separating them. The CDR3 length is 13 residues. From germline, CDR1 is SGHDT and CDR2 YYEEEE. In nucleotides, the CDR3 is TGTGCCAGCAGCTTATCAGGCCACGGGGAGCTGTTTTTT. It is translated as CASSLSGHGELFF.

The J gene is TRBJ2-3, the V gene TRBV9; TRBD2 matches at 11 bases. Germline assignment: CDR1 SGDLS and CDR2 YYNGEE. V shed 4 bases and J 6 bases; nucleotides not matched to a gene: 7. This CDR3 is built from 15 residues. CDR3: CASSNRTSGWDTQYF. In DNA, the CDR3 is TGTGCCAGCAGCAACCGGACTAGCGGGTGGGATACGCAGTATTTT.

In this sample, this clone turned up a few times. The J gene is TRBJ2-7, the V gene TRBV10-1; 9 nucleotides match TRBD1. CDR1 is WNHNN, CDR2 SYGVQD, per germline (reference sequence). Losses at the gene ends were 5 bases for V and 0 bases for J; bases not matched to a gene: 8. CDR3 length: 16 amino acids. The CDR3 protein is CASSRSPGQGSYEQYF. In nucleotides, the CDR3 is TGCGCCAGCAGTCGATCCCCGGGACAGGGCTCCTACGAGCAGTACTTC.

The chain recombines TRBV7-9 with TRBJ1-2; TRBD1 might be the D (5 bases). Looked up from germline, CDR1 is SEHNR and CDR2 is FQNEAQ (reference sequence). The CDR3 has 14 residues. Trimming removed 5 bases at V and 8 bases at J, with 18 bases between. The CDR3 reads CASSPVGGLGGYTF. CDR3 bases: TGTGCCAGCAGCCCGGTCGGGGGTTTGGGAGGCTACACCTTC.

The rearrangement links TRBV9 to TRBJ2-7; the match to TRBD2 covers 7 bases. J gave up 0 bases and V 4 bases, and 1 base lay outside the gene matches. This CDR3 comprises 13 residues. The germline CDR1 and CDR2 sequences are SGDLS and YYNGEE. CDR3 nucleotides: TGTGCCAGCAGCCCGGGAGGCTCCTACGAGCAGTACTTC. Translating it yields CASSPGGSYEQYF.

The chain recombines TRBV19 with TRBJ2-7; 12 nucleotides align to TRBD1. This CDR3 comprises 17 residues. Trimming took 5 bases from V and 0 from J; bases not matched to a gene: 8. Germline CDR1 and CDR2: LNHDA and SQIVND (reference sequence). CDR3 DNA sequence: TGTGCCAGTAGTGCTCGGGACAGGGGGCTAAGCTCCTACGAGCAGTACTTC. Its protein is CASSARDRGLSSYEQYF.

The chain recombines TRBV19 with TRBJ2-1; 8 bases fit TRBD1. The CDR3 extends over 17 amino acids. Trimming at V came to 3 bases and at J to 4 bases, leaving 11 bases not matched to a gene. Germline CDR1 and CDR2: LNHDA and SQIVND (reference sequence). CDR3 amino acids: CASSMSGGQAFYNEQFF. The CDR3 coding sequence is TGTGCCAGTAGTATGTCAGGGGGCCAAGCCTTTTACAATGAGCAGTTCTTC.

The V call is TRBV18, the J call TRBJ1-2; D gene ambiguous. CDR1 is KGHSH, CDR2 LQKENI, per germline. Trimming shortened V by 4 bases and J by 0 bases, and 15 bases separated the two germline ends. This CDR3 has 16 amino acids. This CDR3 is CASSQRVTGANYGYTF. DNA for the CDR3: TGTGCCAGCTCACAGAGGGTGACTGGAGCTAACTATGGCTACACCTTC. The full variable domain, in which reference TRBV18 and TRBJ1-2 provide the parts outside the CDR3, is NAGVMQNPRHLVRRRGQEARLRCSPMKGHSHVYWYRQLPEEGLKFMVYLQKENIIDESGMPKERFSAEFPKEGPSILRIQQVVRGDSAAYFCASSQRVTGANYGYTFGSGTRLTVV.

V and J are TRBV3-1 (or the pseudogene TRBV3-2) and TRBJ2-7; TRBD2 matches 10 bases. The CDR3 runs 14 residues. The V segment lost 6 bases and the J segment 3 bases; nucleotides outside the gene matches: 5. Per the germline V gene, CDR1 is LGHDT and CDR2 is YNNKEL (reference sequence). The chain's CDR3 is CASRPTSGNYEQYF. The CDR3 DNA follows: TGTGCCAGCAGACCTACTAGCGGGAACTACGAGCAGTACTTC.

Concerning this clone: The sample has other DNA sequences that encode this CDR3 too. The rearrangement links TRBV18 to TRBJ1-1, with 7 bases matching TRBD1. The CDR3 consists of 14 residues. The V and J ends lost 3 bases and 0 bases, in that order; junction bases with no gene match: 1. CDR1 is KGHSH, CDR2 LQKENI, per germline. The CDR3 loop reads CASSPGQMNTEAFF. The CDR3 region has the DNA TGTGCCAGCTCACCGGGACAGATGAACACTGAAGCTTTCTTT. The whole variable domain, remainder taken from reference TRBV18 and TRBJ1-1, is NAGVMQNPRHLVRRRGQEARLRCSPMKGHSHVYWYRQLPEEGLKFMVYLQKENIIDESGMPKERFSAEFPKEGPSILRIQQVVRGDSAAYFCASSPGQMNTEAFFGQGTRLTVV.

In its sample, this clone was seen once. The chain employs TRBV2 and TRBJ2-3, with D tentatively TRBD2 (5 bases). V dropped 8 bases and J dropped 8 bases, with 20 bases sitting between them. Germline V lookup: CDR1 SNHLY, CDR2 FYNNEI. The CDR3 sequence is 14 residues long. The CDR3 here is CASGPRAGESTQYF. Here the CDR3 DNA reads TGTGCCAGCGGTCCCCGGGCCGGGGAGAGTACGCAGTATTTT.

The rearrangement joins TRBV7-2 to TRBJ2-3; 9 nucleotides line up with TRBD2. The germline V gene has CDR1 SGHTA and CDR2 FQGNSA. The CDR3 length is 13 residues. V gave up 11 bases and J gave up 3 bases; unmatched junction bases: 6. The CDR3, as DNA: TGTGCCGAGGGCGGGAGGGAGACAGATACGCAGTATTTT. Translated: CAEGGRETDTQYF.

V is TRBV15 and J is TRBJ2-7; no firm D call. The CDR3 runs to 12 residues. V lost 1 base and J 5 bases, leaving 6 bases between the germline ends. Germline CDR1 is LNHNV and CDR2 is YYDKDF (reference sequence). DNA of the CDR3: TGTGCCACCAGCAGAGGGAGAGACGAGCAGTACTTC. It specifies CATSRGRDEQYF.

J is TRBJ2-3 and V is TRBV9; 14 nucleotides align to TRBD2. The CDR3 has 18 residues. V trimming: 0 bases; J trimming: 4 bases; junction bases outside the gene matches: 7. The germline gives CDR1 SGDLS, CDR2 YYNGEE. The CDR3 region is CASSVGLAGGRSSDTQYF. DNA for the CDR3: TGTGCCAGCAGCGTAGGACTAGCGGGAGGGCGCAGTTCAGATACGCAGTATTTT. The variable domain in full, completed from reference TRBV9 and TRBJ2-3, reads DSGVTQTPKHLITATGQRVTLRCSPRSGDLSVYWYQQSLDQGLQFLIQYYNGEERAKGNILERFSAQQFPDLHSELNLSSLELGDSALYFCASSVGLAGGRSSDTQYFGPGTRLTVL.

CDR3 in DNA: TGTGCCAGCAGCCGCAACCCAGGGCGGGGGGTGGAGACCCAGTACTTC. Translated: CASSRNPGRGVETQYF. The chain carries TRBV7-3 and TRBJ2-5; TRBD2 matches at 8 bases. Trimming removed 5 bases from V and 5 bases from J; junction bases left unmatched: 13. This CDR3 is 16 amino acids long. Germline V lookup: CDR1 SGHTA, CDR2 FQGTGA.

This rearrangement joins TRBV27 to TRBJ2-2, with D hard to call. V was pared by 3 bases and J by 7 bases, with 6 bases between. This CDR3 has 12 amino acids. Per germline, CDR1 MNHEY and CDR2 SMNVEV (reference sequence). In DNA, the CDR3 is TGTGCCAGCAGTTTTTTCGGCGGGGAGCTGTTTTTT. Translation: CASSFFGGELFF.

Turning to this clone: Other DNA sequences from this sample encode an identical CDR3 as well. The V and J genes are TRBV5-1 and TRBJ2-1; 11 bases line up with TRBD2. CDR3 length equals 15 residues. The trim removed 0 bases at V and 5 bases at J, leaving 1 base unmatched. Germline V gene data show CDR1 as SGHRS and CDR2 as YFSETQ. CDR3 nucleotides: TGCGCCAGCAGCTTGGAACTAGCGGGAGACAATGAGCAGTTCTTC. This sequence encodes CASSLELAGDNEQFF.

The chain carries TRBV7-9 and TRBJ1-1; D might be TRBD1 (5 bases). Per germline, CDR1 SEHNR and CDR2 FQNEAQ (reference sequence). CDR3 length: 13 amino acids. Trimming removed 5 bases from V and 3 bases from J, with 10 bases in between. The CDR3 region has the DNA TGTGCCAGCAGCGGCCAGGGCTACACTGAAGCTTTCTTT. Translation gives CASSGQGYTEAFF.

In DNA form, the CDR3 reads TGTGCCAGCAGCCTTCTAGCGGGAGCCGCCAGTGAGCAGTTCTTC. Protein sequence: CASSLLAGAASEQFF. The rearrangement links TRBV9 to TRBJ2-1; 10 positions agree with TRBD2. The germline V gene has CDR1 SGDLS and CDR2 YYNGEE. CDR3 length: 15 residues. Unmatched junction bases numbered 10, after V lost 4 bases and J lost 9 bases.

This rearrangement joins TRBV12-5 to TRBJ2-2; maybe TRBD2 (6 bases). The ends were cut back, 3 bases at V and 4 bases at J, with 6 bases in the middle. CDR1 LGHNT and CDR2 FRNRAP come from the germline V gene. The CDR3 totals 13 residues. The CDR3 protein is CASGFGSTGELFF. DNA for the CDR3: TGTGCTAGTGGTTTCGGGAGCACCGGGGAGCTGTTTTTT.

The rearrangement uses TRBV20-1 and TRBJ2-5, with no clear D. The CDR3 length is 10 residues. CDR1 and CDR2 from the germline V gene are DFQATT and SNEGSKA (reference sequence). The V end was cut by 4 bases, the J end by 3 bases, with 3 bases between. The CDR3 DNA reads TGCAGTGCTATCGAAGAGACCCAGTACTTC. It yields the protein CSAIEETQYF.

This chain joins TRBV6-5 and TRBJ1-6; 8 nucleotides align to TRBD1. CDR1 MNHEY and CDR2 SVGAGI come from the germline V gene. The J segment lost 10 bases and the V segment lost 7 bases, leaving 9 bases of the junction unmatched. CDR3 size: 14 residues. CDR3 amino acids: CASTKTGEESPLHF. The DNA for the CDR3 is TGTGCCAGCACTAAGACAGGGGAGGAGTCACCCCTCCACTTT.

This clone was seen only once. The chain carries TRBV27 and TRBJ2-7; TRBD2 matches 9 bases. There are 15 residues in the CDR3. V shed 3 bases, J shed 2 bases, and the junction held 5 bases outside the gene matches. The V gene's germline CDR1 is MNHEY and CDR2 SMNVEV (reference sequence). CDR3 DNA: TGTGCCAGCAGTTTTAGTGCGGGAGGGCCCTACGAGCAGTACTTC. Amino acids: CASSFSAGGPYEQYF.

The chain combines TRBV11-3 with TRBJ2-3, with TRBD1 matching over 8 bases. This CDR3 has 16 amino acids. Germline V lookup: CDR1 SGHNT, CDR2 YENEEA. Trimming cost V 2 bases and J 6 bases; bases outside gene matches: 10. As DNA, the CDR3 is TGTGCCAGCAGCTTACGTCGGACAGGGTTTTCCGATACGCAGTATTTT. It specifies CASSLRRTGFSDTQYF.

The rearrangement joins TRBV7-2 to TRBJ2-3; 7 positions match TRBD2. V shed 1 base and J 0 bases; nucleotides not matched to a gene: 13. Germline CDR1 reads SGHTA; CDR2 reads FQGNSA. CDR3 length: 19 amino acids. The CDR3: CASSLDSLTSVRSTDTQYF. Here the CDR3 DNA reads TGTGCCAGCAGCTTAGATTCCCTTACTAGCGTCAGAAGCACAGATACGCAGTATTTT.

The chain carries TRBV10-3 and TRBJ2-3; 9 nucleotides match TRBD2. Germline CDR1 ENHRY, CDR2 SYGVKD. Unmatched junction bases numbered 11, after V lost 10 bases and J lost 6 bases. The CDR3 totals 14 residues. The DNA for the CDR3 is TGTGCCACAACCCTTAGCGGGAGTGGGGATACGCAGTATTTT. Amino acids: CATTLSGSGDTQYF.

This chain joins TRBV4-2 and TRBJ1-3; D unresolved. Between the trimmed V and J ends, which lost 0 bases and 0 bases, there was a span of 9 bases. CDR3 length equals 16 residues. The germline gives CDR1 LGHNA, CDR2 YNFKEQ. This CDR3 reads CASSQDRGSSGNTIYF. The CDR3 nucleotides are TGTGCCAGCAGCCAAGATCGAGGTAGCTCTGGAAACACCATATATTTT.